This T cell receptor beta chain was profiled in a study of CXCR3-negative and CXCR3-positive naive CD8 T cells (dated by TCRdb to the late 2010s). With respect to the entire study: In total, about 150 million TRB reads were obtained, corresponding to roughly 1.5 +/- 0.3 million reads per library. Naive subsets from 5 donors and memory cells from 3 donors were included in the TRBV-TRBJ cluster analysis. The diversity and physicochemical repertoire analyses included 11 donors pooled from two independent experiments. Study-wide conclusions, independent of this receptor: Freshly isolated PBMCs were used for most assays because CXCR3 expression went down partially after cryopreservation. Surface CD5, linked to self-reactivity in mice, was comparable between naive subsets; TCR interaction strength was therefore also inferred from TRB CDR3 physicochemical properties. Similar TRBV-TRBJ usage was shown by naive CXCR3-negative and CXCR3-positive cells from the same donor, whereas distinct patterns were shown by memory cells. Compared with CXCR3-negative naive cells, CXCR3-positive naive cells had TRB CDR3s with higher hydrophobicity (lower Kidera factor 4), lower energy, and higher strength and volume indices. Comparably high repertoire diversity was found in both naive subsets, whereas much lower repertoire diversity was found in memory CD8+ T cells.

CDR1 and CDR2, per the germline V gene (reference sequence), are SEHNR and FQNEAQ. The CDR3 starts with the cysteine, ends with the phenylalanine, and has 15 residues. No DNA sequence is on record. The data were produced on a NextSeq 550. The Human TCR Profiling Kit (MiLaboratory) was used to make UMI-labeled 5' RACE TRB cDNA libraries. cDNA synthesis used the entire amount of extracted RNA, and PCR amplification then used the entire amount of cDNA produced. Libraries were prepared in parallel with an identical number of PCR cycles. The study's own analysis went as follows. About 50,000 +/- 10,000 unique UMI-labeled TRB cDNA molecules per library were extracted with MIGEC and MiXCR, with at least two reads per UMI required. An average of roughly 40,000 +/- 10,000 functional in-frame TRB CDR3 nucleotide clonotypes without stop codons was found per library. After downsampling to 5000 UMI-labeled TRB molecules per sample, diversity metrics such as normalized Shannon-Wiener and Chao1 were calculated in VDJtools. For the central five CDR3 residues, VDJtools calculated physicochemical properties weighted by clonotype size, namely interaction energy, strength, volume and Kidera factor 4. The reads went through TCRdb reprocessing, and each CDR3 protein sequence gets one entry with no DNA. What appears here as the V and J calls and clone size reflects TCRdb's work, not the paper's. The sample table on file contains around 140,000 distinct CDR3 sequences. The top ten clones comprise roughly 0.39% of the sample.

Each CD8+ T cell subset was flow-sorted in triplicate, and some 310,000 cells per subset were placed directly into RLT lysis buffer. To exclude memory contaminants, naive CD8+ T cells were stringently defined as CD45RO-CCR7+CD27+CD95-. Peripheral blood mononuclear cells were isolated from buffy coats by standard density gradient centrifugation. Naive CXCR3-negative and CXCR3-positive CD8+ T cells were flow-sorted on a FACSAria III. An RNeasy Mini Kit was used to extract total RNA from the sorted cells. On this clonotype: Its antigen is currently not known.

Input material: naive CXCR3+ CD8+ T cells from blood. Taken with the paper, the label for cell subset or site translates to: CD45RO-CCR7+CD27+CD95- naive CD8+ T cells expressing CXCR3 (TNR3+). The sequence was obtained from a human donor in good health. Some clones in this sample may be carry-over from other donors' samples. The chain is encoded by TRBV7-9 joined to TRBJ2-7; TCRdb selects TRBD1, and the lack of DNA leaves this call unchecked. For the CDR3, the sequence is CASSPGMDRGVEQYF.